The T cell receptor beta chain under discussion was sequenced for a study of regulatory T cells in long-lasting Graves disease. Findings and limits, study-wide: Analyses excluded thyroid tissue, covering peripheral blood alone.

Construction of the TCR beta libraries employed iRepertoire HTBI primers in conjunction with Arm-PCR of CDR3 regions. In TCRdb, the multiplex PCR reads were re-called with MiXCR into one record per CDR3 protein. The sample yields hundreds of thousands of distinct CDR3 sequences, roughly 15% seen once. Comment on this clonotype: Its antigen remains unidentified.

The time point denotes: newly diagnosed GD, antithyroid drugs for less than 3 months. PBMC RNA was the source of the TCR library. Germline CDR1 reads SGDLS; CDR2 reads YYNGEE. Trimming took off 0 bases at V and 4 bases at J, with 10 bases between the two ends. The length of the CDR3 is 14 residues. The rearrangement uses TRBV9 and TRBJ1-1; D is perhaps TRBD1 (5 bases). The sequence came from a female donor with Graves disease. The sample was peripheral blood mononuclear cells (PBMCs), taken at new diagnosis, from a patient treated with antithyroid drugs. CDR3 bases: TGTGCCAGCAGCGTAGACGGGGGAAGCACTGAAGCTTTCTTT. This encodes CASSVDGGSTEAFF. Variable domain in full (rest from reference TRBV9 and TRBJ1-1): DSGVTQTPKHLITATGQRVTLRCSPRSGDLSVYWYQQSLDQGLQFLIQYYNGEERAKGNILERFSAQQFPDLHSELNLSSLELGDSALYFCASSVDGGSTEAFFGQGTRLTVV.